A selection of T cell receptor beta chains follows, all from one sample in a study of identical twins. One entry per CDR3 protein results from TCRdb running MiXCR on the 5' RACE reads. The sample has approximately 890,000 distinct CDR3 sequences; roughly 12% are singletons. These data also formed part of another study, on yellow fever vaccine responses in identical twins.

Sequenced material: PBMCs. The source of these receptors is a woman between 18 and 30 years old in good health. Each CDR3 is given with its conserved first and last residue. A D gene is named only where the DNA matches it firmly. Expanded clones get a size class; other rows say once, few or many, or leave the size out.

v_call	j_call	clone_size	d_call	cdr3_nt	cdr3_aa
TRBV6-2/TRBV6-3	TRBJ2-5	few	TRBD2	TGTGCCAGCAGCCCACGCGGGACTCCTGGACTAGCGGTGTACCAAGAGACCCAGTACTTC	CASSPRGTPGLAVYQETQYF
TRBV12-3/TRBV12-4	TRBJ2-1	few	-	TGTGCCAGCAGTATGGGAGAACAGTTCAATGAGCAGTTCTTC	CASSMGEQFNEQFF
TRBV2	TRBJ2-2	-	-	TGTGCCAGCAGTGGGGAACGTGGAGGGGAGCTGTTTTTT	CASSGERGGELFF
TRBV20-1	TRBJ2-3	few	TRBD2	TGCAGTGGGCCCGGACTAGTCACAGATACGCAGTATTTT	CSGPGLVTDTQYF
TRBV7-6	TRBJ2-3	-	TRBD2	TGTGCCAGCAGCCTATTATTACAGACTAGCGGGGGGGGTGCAGATACGCAGTATTTT	CASSLLLQTSGGGADTQYF
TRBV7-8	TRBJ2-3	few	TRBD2	TGTGCCAGCAGCTTGACTAGCGGGGGGGCTCTAGATACGCAGTATTTT	CASSLTSGGALDTQYF
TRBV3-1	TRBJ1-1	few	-	TGTGCCAGCAGCCAAGATTGGGGGGGCGTGGGCACTGAAGCTTTCTTT	CASSQDWGGVGTEAFF
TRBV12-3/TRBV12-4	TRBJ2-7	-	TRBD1	TGTGCCAGCAGTACAGGGGTTGGTGAGCAGTACTTC	CASSTGVGEQYF
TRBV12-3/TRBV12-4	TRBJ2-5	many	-	TGTGCCAGCAGTCCAACCGTAAGCAGTCAAGAGACCCAGTACTTC	CASSPTVSSQETQYF
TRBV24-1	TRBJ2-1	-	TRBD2	TGTGCCACCAGTGATTCGGGGACTAGCGACTACAATGAGCAGTTCTTC	CATSDSGTSDYNEQFF
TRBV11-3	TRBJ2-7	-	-	TGTGCCAGCAGCTCCCCCAGGGAGCCCAACTACGAGCAGTACTTC	CASSSPREPNYEQYF
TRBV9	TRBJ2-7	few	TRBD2	TGTGCCAGCAGCGTAGATGGGACTAGCGGCTACGAGCAGTACTTC	CASSVDGTSGYEQYF
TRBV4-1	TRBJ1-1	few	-	TGCGCCAGCAGCCAGGGTGCCCGGGGAGCTTTCTTT	CASSQGARGAFF
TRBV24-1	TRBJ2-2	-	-	TGTGCCACCAGTGATTTGGACTATCCGTCCACCGGGGAGCTGTTTTTT	CATSDLDYPSTGELFF
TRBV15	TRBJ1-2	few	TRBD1	TGTGCCACCAGCAGAGCGGACAGGGGGAATGGCTACACCTTC	CATSRADRGNGYTF
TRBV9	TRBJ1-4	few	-	TGTGCCAGCAGCGTAGGGGGCCAGACTAATGAAAAACTGTTTTTT	CASSVGGQTNEKLFF
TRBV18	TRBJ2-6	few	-	TGTGCCAGCTCACCAGGTATTGCTGGGGCCAACGTCCTGACTTTC	CASSPGIAGANVLTF
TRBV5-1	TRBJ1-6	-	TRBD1	TGCGCCAGCAGCCCCGGGACAGGGGGATTAGGTTCACCCCTCCACTTT	CASSPGTGGLGSPLHF
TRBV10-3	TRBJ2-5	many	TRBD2	TGTGCCATCAGTGATCCGACTAGCGGGGCCCGGACCCAGTACTTC	CAISDPTSGARTQYF
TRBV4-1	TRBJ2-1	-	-	TGCGCCAGCAGCCAAGATTCCCCGGCGGTTTTGGACAATGAGCAGTTCTTC	CASSQDSPAVLDNEQFF
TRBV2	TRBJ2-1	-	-	TGTGCCAGCAGTGGGTGGCGGGACAATGAGCAGTTCTTC	CASSGWRDNEQFF
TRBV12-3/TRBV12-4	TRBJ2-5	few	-	TGTGCCAGCATCCTGATATTGCGGGGGCCCGAGACCCAGTACTTC	CASILILRGPETQYF
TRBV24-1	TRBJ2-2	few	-	TGTGCCACCAGTCCCCCCATAGTCACCGGGGAGCTGTTTTTT	CATSPPIVTGELFF
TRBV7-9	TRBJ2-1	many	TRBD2	TGTGCCAGCAGCTTGACTAGCGGGAACTACAATGAGCAGTTCTTC	CASSLTSGNYNEQFF
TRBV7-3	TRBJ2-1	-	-	TGTGCCAGCAGCCCCACCTACAACAATGAGCAGTTCTTC	CASSPTYNNEQFF
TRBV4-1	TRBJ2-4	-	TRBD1	TGCGCCAGCAGCCAAGATAACAGGGGGCATTTGGGCAAAAACATTCAGTACTTC	CASSQDNRGHLGKNIQYF
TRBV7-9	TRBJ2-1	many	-	TGTGCCAGCAGTTCTTCCCGGAGCTCCTACAATGAGCAGTTCTTC	CASSSSRSSYNEQFF
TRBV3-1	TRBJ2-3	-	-	TGTGCCAGCAGCCAAAAGACTAGGGGTGGGACAGATACGCAGTATTTT	CASSQKTRGGTDTQYF
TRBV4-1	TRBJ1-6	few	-	TGCGCCAGCAGCCAAGACCTTAAGGGTAATTCACCCCTCCACTTT	CASSQDLKGNSPLHF
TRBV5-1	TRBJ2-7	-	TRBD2	TGCGCCAGCAGCCTGCAACGGCGGGAGAACGAGCAGTACTTC	CASSLQRRENEQYF
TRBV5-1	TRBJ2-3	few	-	TGCGCCAGCAGCTTGTGGCAGGGCGGAGATACGCAGTATTTT	CASSLWQGGDTQYF
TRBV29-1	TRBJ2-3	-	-	TGCAGCGTTGAAGATACGAGCGCCCACACAGATACGCAGTATTTT	CSVEDTSAHTDTQYF
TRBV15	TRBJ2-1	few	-	TGTGCCACCAGCAGGGCGGGACAGAGCTACAATGAGCAGTTCTTC	CATSRAGQSYNEQFF
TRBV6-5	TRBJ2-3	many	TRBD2	TGTGCCAGCAGTTACGGGCTAGCGGGAGGGCCAGATACGCAGTATTTT	CASSYGLAGGPDTQYF
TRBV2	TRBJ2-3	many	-	TGTGCCAGCAATAGGATTGATAGCCGGGATACGCAGTATTTT	CASNRIDSRDTQYF
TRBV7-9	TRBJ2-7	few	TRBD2	TGTGCCAGCAGCTTTTGGCTAGCGGGAGTGACCTACGAGCAGTACTTC	CASSFWLAGVTYEQYF
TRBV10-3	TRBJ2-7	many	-	TGTGCCATCAGTGAGTCTACCCCCGGGGGTGAGCAGTACTTC	CAISESTPGGEQYF
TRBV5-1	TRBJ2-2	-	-	TGCGCCAGCAGCTTGGGGGACTCTTCCCACACCGGGGAGCTGTTTTTT	CASSLGDSSHTGELFF
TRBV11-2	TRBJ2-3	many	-	TGTGCCAGCGGGGGGGCTAGCACAGATACGCAGTATTTT	CASGGASTDTQYF
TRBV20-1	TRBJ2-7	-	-	TGCAGTGCCGGTGAGGGGGCCTACGAGCAGTACTTC	CSAGEGAYEQYF
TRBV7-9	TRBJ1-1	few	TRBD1	TGTGCCAGCAGCCCCGACAGGGGTCCCCAAGCTTTCTTT	CASSPDRGPQAFF
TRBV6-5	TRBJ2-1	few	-	TGTGCCAGCACCTCCCGCCCCCATGAGCAGTTCTTC	CASTSRPHEQFF
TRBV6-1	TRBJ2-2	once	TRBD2	TGTGCCAGCAGTGAAATCGTACTAGCGGCTTCGGAGCTGTTTTTT	CASSEIVLAASELFF
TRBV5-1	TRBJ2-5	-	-	TGCGCCAGCTCACCCGGGGCAGCTCAAGAGACCCAGTACTTC	CASSPGAAQETQYF
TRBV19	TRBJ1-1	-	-	TGTGCCAGTTCTAGTCCAGGGATGTACACTGAAGCTTTCTTT	CASSSPGMYTEAFF
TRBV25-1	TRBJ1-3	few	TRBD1	TGTGCCAGCAGTGATACAGGGGGTAACGAAAACACCATATATTTT	CASSDTGGNENTIYF
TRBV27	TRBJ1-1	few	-	TGTGCCAGCACGAGCTTCCCGGGAGACACTGAAGCTTTCTTT	CASTSFPGDTEAFF
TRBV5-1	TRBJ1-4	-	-	TGCGCCAGCAGCTTGATGACAGATGCAACTAATGAAAAACTGTTTTTT	CASSLMTDATNEKLFF
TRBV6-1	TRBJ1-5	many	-	TGTGCCAGCAGTGATAGCTACAATCAGCCCCAGCATTTT	CASSDSYNQPQHF
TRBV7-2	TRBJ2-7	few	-	TGTGCCAGCACCCCCACGGGGTTCGAGCAGTACTTC	CASTPTGFEQYF
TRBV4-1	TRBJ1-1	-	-	TGCGCCAGCAGCCCCACTTCAGGTGGTGGGACTGAAGCTTTCTTT	CASSPTSGGGTEAFF
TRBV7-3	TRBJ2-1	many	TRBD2	TGTGCCAGCAGCCCGGGACTAGCCGGGCTCGGAGAGCAGTTCTTC	CASSPGLAGLGEQFF
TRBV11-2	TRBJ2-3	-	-	TGTGCCAGCAGCCAACAAAACACCTACACAGATACGCAGTATTTT	CASSQQNTYTDTQYF
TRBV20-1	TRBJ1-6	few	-	TGCAGTGCTAGTACCGAAAGCTCCTATAATTCACCCCTCCACTTT	CSASTESSYNSPLHF